Listed below are T cell receptor beta chains from one sample, sequenced in a study of OX40 agonist ivuxolimab in advanced cancers. Produced via immunoSEQ multiplex PCR; TCRdb's table is partial and in-frame only. The sample carries some 100,000 clones, about 89% recorded once. This material consisted of CD4+ or CD8+ T cells sorted from blood, taken in a trial of the OX40 agonist ivuxolimab. The receptors shown here come from an adult with an advanced solid tumor such as melanoma, head and neck, liver or kidney cancer. The CDR3 runs from the conserved cysteine through the conserved F or W. The order of the fields is J gene, clone size, V gene, D gene, CDR3 DNA, CDR3 protein. D genes are given only for firm matches. The size entry is marked missing in some rows and otherwise reads once, few, many or a size class.

j_call: TRBJ2-2
clone_size: -
v_call: TRBV19
d_call: -
cdr3_nt: TGTGCCAGTAGTGTACGGACAGTCACCGGGGAGCTGTTTTTT
cdr3_aa: CASSVRTVTGELFF

j_call: TRBJ1-1
clone_size: once
v_call: TRBV19
d_call: -
cdr3_nt: TGTGCCAGTAGTACTCGACTGAGCATGAACACTGAAGCTTTCTTT
cdr3_aa: CASSTRLSMNTEAFF

j_call: TRBJ2-3
clone_size: -
v_call: TRBV28
d_call: TRBD2
cdr3_nt: TGTGCCAGCAGGACGACTAGCGGGAGGGGGGCAGATACGCAGTATTTT
cdr3_aa: CASRTTSGRGADTQYF

j_call: TRBJ1-1
clone_size: once
v_call: TRBV27
d_call: -
cdr3_nt: TGTGCCAGCAGTTTATCGGGGGTAGCTGAAGCTTTCTTT
cdr3_aa: CASSLSGVAEAFF

j_call: TRBJ1-3
clone_size: -
v_call: TRBV10-1
d_call: -
cdr3_nt: TGCGCCAGCAGTGATCCGGACAGCTCTGGAAACACCATATATTTT
cdr3_aa: CASSDPDSSGNTIYF

j_call: TRBJ2-7
clone_size: once
v_call: TRBV27
d_call: -
cdr3_nt: TGTGCCACTAGGTCGCCCTTGGGGTTGGGGCTAGGCGAGCAGTACTTC
cdr3_aa: CATRSPLGLGLGEQYF

j_call: TRBJ2-7
clone_size: -
v_call: TRBV7-3
d_call: TRBD2
cdr3_nt: TGTGCCAGCAGCCCAACTAGCGTATCCTACGAGCAGTACTTC
cdr3_aa: CASSPTSVSYEQYF

j_call: TRBJ2-1
clone_size: -
v_call: TRBV19
d_call: -
cdr3_nt: TGTGCCAGTAGTAGGGGGGGCGGGCCCGTTAGCAATGAGCAGTTCTTC
cdr3_aa: CASSRGGGPVSNEQFF

j_call: TRBJ2-1
clone_size: -
v_call: TRBV5-1
d_call: -
cdr3_nt: TGCGCCAGCAGCTTGGATTCAGGGACCTACAATGAGCAGTTCTTC
cdr3_aa: CASSLDSGTYNEQFF

j_call: TRBJ1-1
clone_size: -
v_call: TRBV6-1
d_call: -
cdr3_nt: TGTGCCAGCCCGCTAGATTTTACTGAAGCTTTCTTT
cdr3_aa: CASPLDFTEAFF

j_call: TRBJ2-6
clone_size: -
v_call: TRBV6-1
d_call: -
cdr3_nt: TGTGCCAGCAGTGAAGCTCAGTCTGGGGCCAACGTCCTGACTTTC
cdr3_aa: CASSEAQSGANVLTF

j_call: TRBJ1-5
clone_size: few
v_call: TRBV2
d_call: -
cdr3_nt: TGTGCCAGCAGCAATGATGGGAACCAGCCCCAGCATTTT
cdr3_aa: CASSNDGNQPQHF

j_call: TRBJ2-7
clone_size: -
v_call: TRBV28
d_call: TRBD1
cdr3_nt: TGTGCCAGCAGTACTCACAGGGGGCTTTCGGAGCAGTACTTC
cdr3_aa: CASSTHRGLSEQYF

j_call: TRBJ1-1
clone_size: -
v_call: TRBV5-1
d_call: -
cdr3_nt: TGCGCCAGCAGCTTGGCAACACAGGGCGGTGAAGCTTTCTTT
cdr3_aa: CASSLATQGGEAFF

j_call: TRBJ1-2
clone_size: -
v_call: TRBV6-5
d_call: -
cdr3_nt: TGTGCCGCAGGTTGGAGGGGTTGGGGCTACACCTTC
cdr3_aa: CAAGWRGWGYTF

j_call: TRBJ2-3
clone_size: -
v_call: TRBV19
d_call: TRBD2
cdr3_nt: TGTGCCAGTAGTATTCCTAGCGGGATCTCCGATACGCAGTATTTT
cdr3_aa: CASSIPSGISDTQYF

j_call: TRBJ2-7
clone_size: -
v_call: TRBV5-1
d_call: TRBD1
cdr3_nt: TGCGCCAGCAGCTTGGCGGGACAGGTAATCTACGAGCAGTACTTC
cdr3_aa: CASSLAGQVIYEQYF

j_call: TRBJ1-2
clone_size: -
v_call: TRBV6-1
d_call: -
cdr3_nt: TGTGCCAGCAGTGAAAGCCCAGGGCGCTATGGCTACACCTTC
cdr3_aa: CASSESPGRYGYTF

j_call: TRBJ2-1
clone_size: -
v_call: TRBV29-1
d_call: TRBD1
cdr3_nt: TGCAGCGTTAACAGGGGATCCTACAATGAGCAGTTCTTC
cdr3_aa: CSVNRGSYNEQFF

j_call: TRBJ2-7
clone_size: -
v_call: TRBV14
d_call: -
cdr3_nt: TGTGCCAGCAGCCGAGGGACAACGTCTTACTACGAGCAGTACTTC
cdr3_aa: CASSRGTTSYYEQYF

j_call: TRBJ1-1
clone_size: -
v_call: TRBV2
d_call: -
cdr3_nt: TGTGCCAGCAGAAACTTTAGGGGCCACACTGAAGCTTTCTTT
cdr3_aa: CASRNFRGHTEAFF

j_call: TRBJ2-1
clone_size: -
v_call: TRBV6-5
d_call: -
cdr3_nt: TGTGCCAGCAGCAGGAGGGGGCTATCAGGCAATGAGCAGTTCTTC
cdr3_aa: CASSRRGLSGNEQFF

j_call: TRBJ2-3
clone_size: once
v_call: TRBV18
d_call: -
cdr3_nt: TGTGCCAGCTCACCACCGGGACAAGATACGCAGTATTTT
cdr3_aa: CASSPPGQDTQYF

j_call: TRBJ1-1
clone_size: -
v_call: TRBV2
d_call: -
cdr3_nt: TGTGCCAGCCTTTTGTTAGTGGAAGCTTTCTTT
cdr3_aa: CASLLLVEAFF

j_call: TRBJ1-1
clone_size: -
v_call: TRBV27
d_call: TRBD1
cdr3_nt: TGTGCCAGCAGCCCGGACAGGGGTGTCACTGAAGCTTTCTTT
cdr3_aa: CASSPDRGVTEAFF

j_call: TRBJ1-2
clone_size: -
v_call: TRBV10-1
d_call: -
cdr3_nt: TGCGCCAGCATTAGACAGAGGACAATGTATGGCTACACCTTC
cdr3_aa: CASIRQRTMYGYTF

j_call: TRBJ2-3
clone_size: -
v_call: TRBV18
d_call: -
cdr3_nt: TGTGCCAGCTCACCATTAGCAAAGAACACAGATACGCAGTATTTT
cdr3_aa: CASSPLAKNTDTQYF

j_call: TRBJ2-2
clone_size: -
v_call: TRBV18
d_call: TRBD2
cdr3_nt: TGTGCCAGCTCCCCGGGAGGGAACACCGGGGAGCTGTTTTTT
cdr3_aa: CASSPGGNTGELFF

j_call: TRBJ2-3
clone_size: once
v_call: TRBV6-5
d_call: -
cdr3_nt: TGTGCCAGCAGATCTACAGGGAGCACAGATACGCAGTATTTT
cdr3_aa: CASRSTGSTDTQYF

j_call: TRBJ2-2
clone_size: -
v_call: TRBV6-1
d_call: TRBD1
cdr3_nt: TGTGCCAGCAGTGTTCGCAGGGGGCCCGGGGAGCTGTTTTTT
cdr3_aa: CASSVRRGPGELFF

j_call: TRBJ2-5
clone_size: -
v_call: TRBV5-8
d_call: -
cdr3_nt: TGTGCCAGCAGCTTGGCCCGGCAGAATCAGGAGACCCAGTACTTC
cdr3_aa: CASSLARQNQETQYF

j_call: TRBJ2-3
clone_size: -
v_call: TRBV5-6
d_call: -
cdr3_nt: TGTGCCAGCAGCCGGACTTCAGATACGCAGTATTTT
cdr3_aa: CASSRTSDTQYF

j_call: TRBJ2-4
clone_size: -
v_call: TRBV7-9
d_call: TRBD1
cdr3_nt: TGTGCCAGCAGCTTAAACCCAGGACAGGGTCGAGTAATTCAGTACTTC
cdr3_aa: CASSLNPGQGRVIQYF

j_call: TRBJ2-7
clone_size: -
v_call: TRBV6-5
d_call: -
cdr3_nt: TGTGCCAGCAGTTACGGGGGCCCCTTTGTGGAGCAGTACTTC
cdr3_aa: CASSYGGPFVEQYF

j_call: TRBJ1-2
clone_size: -
v_call: TRBV6-4
d_call: TRBD1
cdr3_nt: TGTGCCAGCAGCCCGGGACAGGGTCGTGGCTACACCTTC
cdr3_aa: CASSPGQGRGYTF